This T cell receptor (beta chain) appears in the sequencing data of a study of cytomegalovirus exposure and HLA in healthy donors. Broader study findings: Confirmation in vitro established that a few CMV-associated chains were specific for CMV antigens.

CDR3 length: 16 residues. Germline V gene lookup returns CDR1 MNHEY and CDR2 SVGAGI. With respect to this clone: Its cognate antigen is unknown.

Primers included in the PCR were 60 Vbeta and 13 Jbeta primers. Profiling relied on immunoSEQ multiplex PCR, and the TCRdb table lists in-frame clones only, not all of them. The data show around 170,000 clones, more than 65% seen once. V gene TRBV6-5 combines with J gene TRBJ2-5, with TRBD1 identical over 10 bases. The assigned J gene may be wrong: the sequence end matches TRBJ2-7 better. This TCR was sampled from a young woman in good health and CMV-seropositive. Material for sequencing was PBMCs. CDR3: CASSYSGTGATYEQYF. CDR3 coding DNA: TGTGCCAGCAGTTACTCCGGGACAGGGGCCACCTACGAGCAGTACTTC.